Following are 26 T cell receptor beta chains from one sample sequenced in a study of vaccination and CD4 T cells after COVID-19. Cultured CD4+ T cell DNA was sequenced using the Oncomine TCR Beta short-read assay. One entry per CDR3 protein results from TCRdb running MiXCR on the PCR reads. Of about 15,000 distinct CDR3 sequences in the sample, 50% to 60% were seen once. Treatment defined: approximately 10-day PBMC culture with coronavirus spike peptide pools or control peptides (ViraFEST assay). These TCRs' antigens remain unknown. This sample comprised CD4+ T cells from blood, cultured in vitro, obtained before SARS-CoV-2 vaccination. The receptors here all came from a human donor who had recovered from COVID-19.

This sequence joins TRBV30 and TRBJ1-2; TRBD1 might be the D (6 bases). The CDR3 runs to 15 residues. Trimming stripped 0 bases from V and 2 bases from J, with 13 bases between. CDR1 is GTSNPN, CDR2 SVGIG, per germline (reference sequence). CDR3 nucleotides: TGTGCCTGGAGTGTAGGCTTTACAGGGAACTATGGCTACACCTTC. Translation: CAWSVGFTGNYGYTF. Full variable domain (outside the CDR3, taken from reference TRBV30 and TRBJ1-2): SQTIHQWPATLVQPVGSPLSLECTVEGTSNPNLYWYRQAAGRGLQLLFYSVGIGQISSEVPQNLSASRPQDRQFILSSKKLLLSDSGFYLCAWSVGFTGNYGYTFGSGTRLTVV.

V and J are TRBV9 and TRBJ2-7, with D maybe TRBD1 (6 bases). The CDR3 has 15 residues. Per the germline V gene, CDR1 is SGDLS and CDR2 is YYNGEE. The ends were cut back, 0 bases at V and 3 bases at J, with 13 bases in the middle. CDR3 DNA: TGTGCCAGCAGCGTAGAGGGGGTGGTAAGCTACGAGCAGTACTTC. This translates into CASSVEGVVSYEQYF. Supplemented by reference TRBV9 and TRBJ2-7, the full variable domain reads DSGVTQTPKHLITATGQRVTLRCSPRSGDLSVYWYQQSLDQGLQFLIQYYNGEERAKGNILERFSAQQFPDLHSELNLSSLELGDSALYFCASSVEGVVSYEQYFGPGTRLTVT.

The rearrangement links TRBV7-2 to TRBJ2-5, with D perhaps given as TRBD1 or TRBD2 (5 bases each). V was shortened by 5 bases and J by 5 bases, with 12 bases between the two germline ends. Germline V CDR1 and CDR2: SGHTA, FQGNSA. The CDR3 totals 13 residues. The CDR3 is CASSRDPVETQYF. CDR3 coding DNA: TGTGCCAGCAGCCGGGACCCGGTGGAGACCCAGTACTTC.

The chain uses TRBV12-3 or TRBV12-4 and TRBJ2-5, with D perhaps given as TRBD1 or TRBD2 (5 bases each). The CDR3 length is 15 residues. Trimming removed 1 base from V and 5 bases from J, with 14 bases in between. CDR3 DNA sequence: TGTGCCAGCAGTTTAGGGGGGTCCCACGGCGAGACCCAGTACTTC. Residues: CASSLGGSHGETQYF.

This clonotype was detected a few times. The rearrangement joins TRBV2 to TRBJ2-7; possibly TRBD1 or TRBD2 for D (5 bases each). The CDR3 length is 14 residues. The ends were cut back, 6 bases at V and 3 bases at J, with 15 bases in the middle. Germline V lookup: CDR1 SNHLY, CDR2 FYNNEI. Here the CDR3 DNA reads TGTGCCAGCAGGTCCGGGACGGATGGCTACGAGCAGTACTTC. Protein: CASRSGTDGYEQYF.

This clonotype was observed a few times. The V gene is TRBV7-6, the J gene TRBJ1-2, with a weak D call TRBD1 (6 bases). Deletions cut 4 bases from V and 0 bases from J, with 12 bases between. The germline V gene encodes CDR1 SGHVS and CDR2 FNYEAQ. The CDR3 runs 15 residues. The CDR3 is CASSSTRGSNYGYTF. The CDR3 bases are TGTGCCAGCAGCTCAACGAGGGGGTCTAACTATGGCTACACCTTC.

This clonotype has only a few counts. The chain carries TRBV20-1 and TRBJ1-2; 7 bases are shared with TRBD1. Looked up from germline, CDR1 is DFQATT and CDR2 is SNEGSKA (reference sequence). The ends lost 2 bases at V and 8 bases at J; junction bases unmatched: 2. The CDR3 has 11 residues. In DNA form, the CDR3 reads TGCAGTGCTAGAAGGGGGCAAGGCTACACCTTC. Translating gives CSARRGQGYTF.

This clonotype was seen a handful of times. The rearrangement links TRBV11-3 to TRBJ1-2; TRBD1 is a possible D gene (6 bases). CDR1 and CDR2 from the germline V gene are SGHNT and YENEEA. This CDR3 contains 13 residues. The V end lost 4 bases, the J end lost 4 bases, and 10 bases lay between the germline ends. For the CDR3, the DNA is TGTGCCAGCAGCTCCCAGGGGATCTATGGCTACACCTTC. Translation gives CASSSQGIYGYTF. Full variable domain (remainder filled in from reference TRBV11-3 and TRBJ1-2): EAGVVQSPRYKIIEKKQPVAFWCNPISGHNTLYWYLQNLGQGPELLIRYENEEAVDDSQLPKDRFSAERLKGVDSTLKIQPAELGDSAVYLCASSSQGIYGYTFGSGTRLTVV.

The chain uses TRBV5-6 and TRBJ2-7, with TRBD2 identical over 7 bases. V shed 1 base and J 1 base; nucleotides not matched to a gene: 2. Germline CDR1 and CDR2: SGHDT and YYEEEE. The CDR3 runs to 14 residues. The CDR3 region has the DNA TGTGCCAGCAGCTTGCGGACTAGATCCTACGAGCAGTACTTC. Translation: CASSLRTRSYEQYF. Full variable domain (outside the CDR3, taken from reference TRBV5-6 and TRBJ2-7): DAGVTQSPTHLIKTRGQQVTLRCSPKSGHDTVSWYQQALGQGPQFIFQYYEEEERQRGNFPDRFSGHQFPNYSSELNVNALLLGDSALYLCASSLRTRSYEQYFGPGTRLTVT.

The rearrangement joins TRBV30 to TRBJ2-7; tentatively, D is TRBD1 (5 bases). This CDR3 is built from 14 residues. V lost 4 bases to trimming and J lost 5 bases, with 18 bases between them. The germline V gene encodes CDR1 GTSNPN and CDR2 SVGIG (reference sequence). CDR3 amino acids: CAWTKGFEADEQYF. Here the CDR3 DNA reads TGTGCCTGGACTAAGGGGTTTGAGGCCGACGAGCAGTACTTC.

V usage is TRBV10-3 and J usage is TRBJ1-2; 9 bases line up with TRBD1. Germline CDR1 reads ENHRY; CDR2 reads SYGVKD. CDR3 length equals 13 residues. Trimming at V came to 8 bases and at J to 4 bases, leaving 5 bases not matched to a gene. In nucleotides, the CDR3 is TGTGCCATCGGGACAGGGCGCTCCTATGGCTACACCTTC. It is translated as CAIGTGRSYGYTF.

The table lists this clonotype with a few counts. The chain couples TRBV20-1 to TRBJ2-3; 10 bases match TRBD2. V lost 3 bases to trimming and J lost 2 bases; unmatched junction nucleotides: 5. This CDR3 region has 15 residues. The V gene's germline CDR1 is DFQATT and CDR2 SNEGSKA (reference sequence). The CDR3 bases are TGCAGTGCTAGTGAAGCGGGGGGGCCCACAGATACGCAGTATTTT. This translates into CSASEAGGPTDTQYF.

The chain combines TRBV7-9 with TRBJ1-5; 9 positions agree with TRBD1. Germline CDR1 and CDR2: SEHNR and FQNEAQ (reference sequence). The CDR3 consists of 12 residues. V shed 5 bases, J shed 11 bases, and the junction held 4 bases outside the gene matches. The DNA of the CDR3 is TGTGCCAGCAGCCACGGACAGGGGTCCCAGCATTTT. Translating it yields CASSHGQGSQHF.

The sample holds one count of this clonotype. The rearrangement joins TRBV28 to TRBJ1-3; no clear D gene. The CDR3 has 14 residues. Germline CDR1 is MDHEN and CDR2 is SYDVKM. V was trimmed by 8 bases and J by 0 bases, leaving 11 bases between them. For the CDR3, the DNA is TGTGCCAGCCGGTCGCAAGGCTCTGGAAACACCATATATTTT. It is translated as CASRSQGSGNTIYF. Combining the CDR3 with reference TRBV28 and TRBJ1-3 gives the whole variable domain DVKVTQSSRYLVKRTGEKVFLECVQDMDHENMFWYRQDPGLGLRLIYFSYDVKMKEKGDIPEGYSVSREKKERFSLILESASTNQTSMYLCASRSQGSGNTIYFGEGSWLTVV.

This clonotype came up a few times. The chain uses TRBV7-2 and TRBJ2-2; perhaps TRBD2 as D (6 bases). CDR1 SGHTA and CDR2 FQGNSA come from the germline V gene. Trimming removed 8 bases from V and 2 bases from J, with 12 bases in between. CDR3 length equals 14 residues. For the CDR3, the DNA is TGTGCCAGCGGGACCGGGGGAAACACCGGGGAGCTGTTTTTT. Translation gives CASGTGGNTGELFF.

This clonotype was observed a few times. The DNA of the CDR3 is TGTGCCAGTCCTCCGGGACCGGTCACCGGGGAGCTGTTTTTT. Translating it yields CASPPGPVTGELFF. The chain recombines TRBV7-9 with TRBJ2-2; TRBD1 or TRBD2 may be the D gene (5 bases each). Germline CDR1 is SEHNR and CDR2 is FQNEAQ (reference sequence). Trimming removed 9 bases at V and 4 bases at J, with 15 bases between. The CDR3 length is 14 residues.

The gene calls are TRBV24-1 and TRBJ2-1; D uncertain. The CDR3 sequence is 11 residues long. Trimming shortened V by 5 bases and J by 5 bases, and 3 bases separated the two germline ends. Germline V gene data show CDR1 as KGHDR and CDR2 as SFDVKD. The CDR3 region is CATSGDNEQFF. The CDR3 region has the DNA TGTGCCACCAGTGGTGACAATGAGCAGTTCTTC.

This clonotype was found a few times. The chain links TRBV6-5 to TRBJ1-6; TRBD1 matches at 7 bases. CDR1 is MNHEY, CDR2 SVGAGI, per germline. The J segment lost 10 bases and the V segment lost 3 bases, leaving 6 bases of the junction unmatched. The CDR3 length is 14 residues. Here the CDR3 reads CASSYVPQGSPLHF. The CDR3 DNA reads as TGTGCCAGCAGTTATGTCCCACAGGGGTCACCCCTCCACTTT.

With regard to this clonotype: At one boundary the junction diverges from the germline segment, which might be a read error. The chain joins TRBV25-1 to TRBJ2-3; no clear D gene. Germline values: CDR1 MGHDK, CDR2 SYGVNS. The CDR3 contains 11 residues. Here the CDR3 reads CASSETDTQYF. Here the CDR3 DNA reads TGCGCCAGCAGTGAAACAGATACGCAGTATTTT.

CDR3 amino acids: CASSIDLSRVGFYNSPLHF. The CDR3 coding sequence is TGTGCCAGTAGTATAGATCTATCAAGGGTTGGTTTCTATAATTCACCCCTCCACTTT. This chain links TRBV19 with TRBJ1-6, with D hard to call. This CDR3 comprises 19 residues. CDR1 is LNHDA, CDR2 SQIVND, per germline (reference sequence). V lost 0 bases, J lost 3 bases, and 18 bases lay in between. The whole variable domain, filled in from reference TRBV19 and TRBJ1-6, reads DGGITQSPKYLFRKEGQNVTLSCEQNLNHDAMYWYRQDPGQGLRLIYYSQIVNDFQKGDIAEGYSVSREKKESFPLTVTSAQKNPTAFYLCASSIDLSRVGFYNSPLHFGNGTRLTVT.

This clonotype was seen only a few times. The gene calls are TRBV7-3 and TRBJ1-1; possible D gene TRBD1, 5 bases. Germline values: CDR1 SGHTA, CDR2 FQGTGA. V was trimmed by 5 bases and J by 4 bases, leaving 20 bases between them. The CDR3 runs 16 residues. In nucleotides, the CDR3 is TGTGCCAGCAGCCCGGGACCTAGCCCCCATGGCACTGAAGCTTTCTTT. It specifies CASSPGPSPHGTEAFF.

Comment on this clonotype: Compared with germline, one end of the junction differs, possibly owing to a read error. This sequence joins TRBV7-3 and TRBJ1-5; D ambiguous. CDR3 length equals 13 residues. CDR1 is SGHTA and CDR2 is FQGTGA in the germline V gene. The CDR3 here is CASSGLINQPQHF. Here the CDR3 DNA reads TGCGCCAGCAGCGGGCTTATCAATCAGCCCCAGCATTTT.

This clonotype was seen more than once but under ten times. V gene TRBV10-3 combines with J gene TRBJ2-1; the D call may be TRBD1 or TRBD2 (5 bases each). Trimming took off 4 bases at V and 2 bases at J, with 12 bases between the two ends. This CDR3 region has 15 residues. In germline, CDR1 is ENHRY, CDR2 SYGVKD. CDR3 coding DNA: TGTGCCATCAGTGGGGGTGGGACGGCCTACAATGAGCAGTTCTTC. Residues: CAISGGGTAYNEQFF.

The chain has TRBV5-6 and TRBJ1-2; maybe TRBD1 (5 bases). The germline V and J ends were trimmed by 3 bases and 0 bases, with 15 bases remaining between them. The germline gives CDR1 SGHDT, CDR2 YYEEEE. The CDR3 has 16 amino acids. The CDR3 sequence: CASSSYDDRTNYGYTF. The CDR3 DNA follows: TGTGCCAGCAGCTCATACGATGACAGAACTAACTATGGCTACACCTTC. The complete variable domain, with remaining parts taken from reference TRBV5-6 and TRBJ1-2, reads DAGVTQSPTHLIKTRGQQVTLRCSPKSGHDTVSWYQQALGQGPQFIFQYYEEEERQRGNFPDRFSGHQFPNYSSELNVNALLLGDSALYLCASSSYDDRTNYGYTFGSGTRLTVV.

This clonotype was recorded a few times. The rearrangement uses TRBV7-8 and TRBJ1-2, with D perhaps matching TRBD1 (6 bases). V was shortened by 5 bases and J by 8 bases, with 27 bases between the two germline ends. Germline V gene data show CDR1 as SGHVS and CDR2 as FQNEAQ. The length of the CDR3 is 17 residues. In DNA, the CDR3 is TGTGCCAGCAGCACCTGGGACACCCCGGGAGAGGGCAAAGGCTACACCTTC. Translation gives CASSTWDTPGEGKGYTF. Combining the CDR3 with reference TRBV7-8 and TRBJ1-2 gives the whole variable domain GAGVSQSPRYKVAKRGQDVALRCDPISGHVSLFWYQQALGQGPEFLTYFQNEAQLDKSGLPSDRFFAERPEGSVSTLKIQRTQQEDSAVYLCASSTWDTPGEGKGYTFGSGTRLTVV.

The table lists this clonotype with a few counts. The chain joins TRBV20-1 to TRBJ2-7, with 15 positions matching TRBD2. The CDR3 totals 16 residues. Germline V CDR1 and CDR2: DFQATT, SNEGSKA (reference sequence). J lost 3 bases, V lost 5 bases, and 8 bases had no gene match. The CDR3 reads CSAQRTSGREGYEQYF. CDR3 DNA: TGCAGTGCTCAACGGACTAGCGGGAGGGAAGGCTACGAGCAGTACTTC.